Listed below are T cell receptor beta chains from one sample, sequenced in a study of naive and memory T cell subsets. Using its own MiXCR run on the UMI-ligation and nested PCR reads, TCRdb lists one record per CDR3 protein. The sample lists about 150,000 distinct CDR3 sequences; roughly 22% were seen once. Sequencing was done on a sample of naive CD4+ T cells from blood. The source is a human donor in good health. Both conserved end residues are part of each CDR3. The order of the fields is V gene, J gene, D gene, clone size, CDR3 protein, CDR3 DNA. A D gene is named only where the DNA matches it firmly. Size values are once, few and many counts, or a class for expanded clones, and some rows have none.

V: TRBV5-1; J: TRBJ1-4; D: .; size: few; CDR3: CASSPMGATNEKLFF; DNA: TGCGCCAGCAGCCCTATGGGCGCAACTAATGAAAAACTGTTTTTT
V: TRBV30; J: TRBJ2-2; D: .; size: few; CDR3: CAWRGSHGELFF; DNA: TGTGCCTGGAGGGGGTCCCACGGGGAGCTGTTTTTT
V: TRBV29-1; J: TRBJ2-5; D: .; size: .; CDR3: CSVQGFLEKTQYF; DNA: .
V: TRBV28; J: TRBJ2-7; D: .; size: few; CDR3: CASSLSPGLGTGSYEQYF; DNA: TGTGCCAGCAGTTTATCCCCCGGACTCGGAACGGGGTCCTACGAGCAGTACTTC
V: TRBV20-1; J: TRBJ2-3; D: .; size: .; CDR3: CSATTSGTDTQYF; DNA: TGCAGTGCTACGACTAGTGGCACAGATACGCAGTATTTT
V: TRBV28; J: TRBJ2-7; D: .; size: many; CDR3: CASSYRDGVSYEQYF; DNA: TGTGCCAGCAGCTACCGGGACGGAGTCTCCTACGAGCAGTACTTC
V: TRBV12-3/TRBV12-4; J: TRBJ1-4; D: .; size: .; CDR3: CASSSSGTRKLFF; DNA: TGTGCCAGCAGTTCCTCCGGGACGCGTAAACTGTTTTTT
V: TRBV6-6; J: TRBJ2-7; D: .; size: many; CDR3: CASSYSPFVEQYF; DNA: TGTGCCAGCAGTTACTCTCCGTTCGTCGAGCAGTACTTC
V: TRBV6-2/TRBV6-3; J: TRBJ1-2; D: TRBD1; size: .; CDR3: CASRTLTGGASGYTF; DNA: TGTGCCAGCAGAACCCTGACAGGGGGCGCGTCTGGCTACACCTTC
V: TRBV12-3/TRBV12-4; J: TRBJ1-1; D: .; size: few; CDR3: CASSFTLNSFNTEAFF; DNA: TGTGCCAGCAGTTTTACACTTAACAGCTTCAACACTGAAGCTTTCTTT
V: TRBV7-3; J: TRBJ1-1; D: .; size: .; CDR3: CASSPLGALNTEAFF; DNA: TGTGCCAGCAGCCCCCTTGGGGCCTTGAACACTGAAGCTTTCTTT
V: TRBV4-2; J: TRBJ2-2; D: .; size: .; CDR3: CASSQEAGLNTGELFF; DNA: TGTGCCAGCAGCCAAGAGGCGGGCCTGAACACCGGGGAGCTGTTTTTT
V: TRBV12-3/TRBV12-4; J: TRBJ2-1; D: TRBD2; size: few; CDR3: CASSPRGGDNEQFF; DNA: TGTGCCAGCAGTCCACGGGGAGGGGACAATGAGCAGTTCTTC
V: TRBV25-1; J: TRBJ2-1; D: TRBD1; size: few; CDR3: CASSAPGTVNNEQFF; DNA: TGTGCCAGCAGTGCCCCCGGGACAGTAAACAATGAGCAGTTCTTC
V: TRBV6-5; J: TRBJ2-1; D: .; size: few; CDR3: CASSYSTDLPEQFF; DNA: TGTGCCAGCAGTTACTCGACGGACCTCCCTGAGCAGTTCTTC
V: TRBV20-1; J: TRBJ1-1; D: .; size: few; CDR3: CSARASPWGNTEAFF; DNA: TGCAGTGCTAGAGCCAGCCCCTGGGGGAACACTGAAGCTTTCTTT
V: TRBV29-1; J: TRBJ2-7; D: .; size: many; CDR3: CSVVSGKSSYEQYF; DNA: TGCAGCGTTGTTAGCGGCAAGAGCTCCTACGAGCAGTACTTC
V: TRBV6-2/TRBV6-3; J: TRBJ2-3; D: TRBD2; size: few; CDR3: CASRASGTSTDTQYF; DNA: TGTGCCAGCAGGGCTAGCGGGACTAGCACAGATACGCAGTATTTT
V: TRBV7-2; J: TRBJ2-7; D: .; size: .; CDR3: CASSARLFEQYF; DNA: TGTGCCAGCAGCGCCCGGCTGTTCGAGCAGTACTTC
V: TRBV9; J: TRBJ1-1; D: .; size: few; CDR3: CASSPGVPRTEAFF; DNA: TGTGCCAGCAGCCCCGGAGTGCCGAGAACTGAAGCTTTCTTT
V: TRBV7-9; J: TRBJ2-3; D: TRBD2; size: .; CDR3: CTSSLGGRAIDTQYF; DNA: TGTACCAGCAGCTTGGGCGGGAGGGCCATAGATACGCAGTATTTT
V: TRBV5-1; J: TRBJ1-1; D: .; size: few; CDR3: CASSVGGLMNTEAFF; DNA: TGCGCCAGCAGTGTCGGGGGACTGATGAACACTGAAGCTTTCTTT
V: TRBV12-5; J: TRBJ1-2; D: .; size: .; CDR3: CASGTTGIYGYTF; DNA: TGTGCTAGTGGAACTACAGGGATTTATGGCTACACCTTC
V: TRBV20-1; J: TRBJ2-7; D: .; size: .; CDR3: CSADTNYEQYF; DNA: TGCAGTGCCGATACAAACTACGAGCAGTACTTC
V: TRBV24-1; J: TRBJ2-1; D: .; size: few; CDR3: CATSDQGRVEQFF; DNA: TGTGCCACCAGTGACCAGGGTAGGGTGGAGCAGTTCTTC
V: TRBV14; J: TRBJ2-1; D: TRBD1; size: .; CDR3: CASSTPRGQGRNEQFF; DNA: TGTGCCAGCAGCACTCCCCGGGGACAGGGGCGCAATGAGCAGTTCTTC
V: TRBV7-2; J: TRBJ2-7; D: .; size: .; CDR3: CASSHGATKQYF; DNA: TGTGCCAGCAGCCACGGGGCTACGAAGCAGTACTTC
V: TRBV29-1; J: TRBJ2-1; D: .; size: few; CDR3: CSVKGDSYNEQFF; DNA: TGCAGCGTAAAGGGGGACTCCTACAATGAGCAGTTCTTC
V: TRBV11-2; J: TRBJ1-2; D: TRBD1; size: .; CDR3: CASSFPGQGAWGYTF; DNA: TGTGCCAGCAGCTTCCCGGGACAGGGGGCTTGGGGCTACACCTTC
V: TRBV19; J: TRBJ2-7; D: TRBD2; size: .; CDR3: CASSRGVAALYEQYF; DNA: TGTGCCAGTAGTCGGGGGGTAGCGGCACTCTACGAGCAGTACTTC
V: TRBV25-1; J: TRBJ2-3; D: TRBD1; size: few; CDR3: CASSESGRGMDTQYF; DNA: TGTGCCAGCAGTGAATCTGGCAGGGGGATGGATACGCAGTATTTT
V: TRBV5-1; J: TRBJ2-3; D: TRBD2; size: .; CDR3: CASSWLNSGMATDTQYF; DNA: TGCGCCAGCAGCTGGCTGAATAGCGGGATGGCCACAGATACGCAGTATTTT
V: TRBV29-1; J: TRBJ2-7; D: .; size: few; CDR3: CSVLPAGPKGNEQYF; DNA: TGCAGCGTCCTCCCCGCGGGGCCTAAAGGGAACGAGCAGTACTTC
V: TRBV7-2; J: TRBJ2-1; D: TRBD2; size: .; CDR3: CASSFSLAGGPGSYNEQFF; DNA: TGTGCCAGCAGCTTTTCGCTAGCGGGAGGGCCGGGCTCCTACAATGAGCAGTTCTTC
V: TRBV10-3; J: TRBJ2-7; D: .; size: few; CDR3: CAISESPGALLSYEQYF; DNA: TGTGCCATCAGTGAGTCCCCGGGGGCCCTCCTCTCCTACGAGCAGTACTTC
V: TRBV7-8; J: TRBJ2-3; D: .; size: few; CDR3: CASNKDTDTQYF; DNA: TGTGCCAGCAACAAAGACACAGATACGCAGTATTTT
V: TRBV12-3/TRBV12-4; J: TRBJ2-2; D: .; size: few; CDR3: CASSFSGTGELFF; DNA: TGTGCCAGCAGTTTTAGCGGCACCGGGGAGCTGTTTTTT
V: TRBV4-3; J: TRBJ1-2; D: TRBD1; size: .; CDR3: CASSQSRTGDGYTF; DNA: TGCGCCAGCAGCCAATCCCGGACAGGGGATGGCTACACCTTC
V: TRBV28; J: TRBJ2-7; D: TRBD2; size: .; CDR3: CASSSPSGHYEQYF; DNA: TGTGCCAGCAGTTCCCCTAGCGGGCACTACGAGCAGTACTTC
V: TRBV20-1; J: TRBJ2-4; D: .; size: many; CDR3: CSALPVPPAAKNIQYF; DNA: TGCAGTGCCCTACCCGTGCCCCCTGCGGCCAAAAACATTCAGTACTTC
V: TRBV6-6; J: TRBJ1-5; D: .; size: .; CDR3: CASSGRGGGKDQPQHF; DNA: TGTGCCAGCAGTGGCCGGGGGGGGGGTAAGGATCAGCCCCAGCATTTT
V: TRBV6-5; J: TRBJ2-1; D: .; size: few; CDR3: CASSYSYSGAAYNEQFF; DNA: TGTGCCAGCAGTTACTCGTATAGCGGAGCCGCCTACAATGAGCAGTTCTTC
V: TRBV10-2; J: TRBJ1-4; D: .; size: .; CDR3: CASRRGDEKLFF; DNA: TGCGCCAGCCGGAGGGGAGATGAAAAACTGTTTTTT
V: TRBV20-1; J: TRBJ2-3; D: TRBD2; size: few; CDR3: CSARKASGSSDTQYF; DNA: TGCAGTGCTAGGAAGGCGAGCGGGAGTTCAGATACGCAGTATTTT
V: TRBV29-1; J: TRBJ2-1; D: .; size: .; CDR3: CSVEKAGWDYNEQFF; DNA: TGCAGCGTTGAGAAGGCGGGATGGGACTACAATGAGCAGTTCTTC
V: TRBV7-2; J: TRBJ2-1; D: .; size: .; CDR3: CASSLDWVIDEQFF; DNA: TGTGCCAGCAGCTTGGACTGGGTTATTGATGAGCAGTTCTTC